This TCR beta chain was obtained from a study of cytotoxic CD8 clonotypes in ibrutinib-treated CLL. Study summary: Among the samples, the mean was roughly 260,000 productive templates and approximately 91,000 productive rearrangements. Points from the study as a whole: There were few public clonotypes, and on treatment they contracted or stayed stable.

The assay was immunoSEQ multiplex PCR, and TCRdb's table has in-frame clones only and misses some. The sample holds approximately 160,000 clones, about 88% seen once. Regarding this clone: Its cognate antigen is unknown.

Sequencing was performed on PBMCs, taken at disease progression, from a patient treated with ibrutinib. The source of this sequence is a human donor with chronic lymphocytic leukemia.

In DNA, the CDR3 is TGTGCCAGCAGCTCAACCCGGGGCCCCAGCTCCTACGAGCAGTACTTC. Translated: CASSSTRGPSSYEQYF. The chain recombines TRBV7-2 with TRBJ2-7; either TRBD1 or TRBD2 may supply D (5 bases each). Per the germline V gene, CDR1 is SGHTA and CDR2 is FQGNSA. This CDR3 region has 16 residues. Trimming pared 4 bases from V and 0 bases from J, leaving 16 bases between.